The 19 T cell receptor beta chains in this list originate from one sample, sequenced in a study of blood T cell repertoires in COVID-19. Using immunoSEQ multiplex PCR, the repertoire was profiled, and TCRdb retains in-frame clones only, with some absent. The sample records over 350,000 clones, just over 85% being singletons. The sample consisted of peripheral blood. Receptors were obtained from a woman aged 25 to 39 with active or convalescent COVID-19.

This clone was observed once. The J gene is TRBJ1-4, the V gene TRBV4-1; maybe TRBD1 (5 bases). Germline CDR1 reads MGHRA; CDR2 reads YSYEKL. V lost 4 bases and J lost 7, with 16 bases in between. The CDR3 has 15 residues. The CDR3 nucleotides read TGCGCCAGCAGCCCCGACGGGGGGGGATTTGAAAAACTGTTTTTT. Amino acids: CASSPDGGGFEKLFF.

The rearrangement uses TRBV5-6 and TRBJ1-1, with D maybe TRBD1 (5 bases). V was trimmed by 4 bases and J by 0 bases, leaving 13 bases between them. Germline V gives CDR1 SGHDT, CDR2 YYEEEE. There are 15 residues in the CDR3. Here the CDR3 DNA reads TGTGCCAGCAGCCCCGCGGGGGGTTTGAACACTGAAGCTTTCTTT. It specifies CASSPAGGLNTEAFF.

The gene calls are TRBV24-1 and TRBJ2-2; a possible D gene is TRBD2 (6 bases). CDR1 is KGHDR, CDR2 SFDVKD, per germline. The CDR3 consists of 14 residues. V shed 2 bases and J shed 3 bases, with 6 bases lying between them. CDR3 amino acids: CATSDWGDTGELFF. CDR3 DNA sequence: TGTGCCACCAGTGATTGGGGGGACACCGGGGAGCTGTTTTTT.

This clone has a handful of counts. This CDR3 is CATSSQTGGLGGYTF. In DNA form, the CDR3 reads TGTGCCACCAGCAGCCAAACAGGGGGCTTGGGTGGCTACACCTTC. This chain uses TRBV15 with TRBJ1-2; 9 positions agree with TRBD1. Per the germline V gene, CDR1 is LNHNV and CDR2 is YYDKDF (reference sequence). V shed 3 bases, J shed 7 bases, and the junction held 9 bases outside the gene matches. The CDR3 consists of 15 residues.

The V gene is TRBV5-6, the J gene TRBJ2-5; 8 bases map to TRBD1. There are 15 residues in the CDR3. Germline assignment: CDR1 SGHDT and CDR2 YYEEEE. V lost 1 base, J lost 3 bases, and 5 bases stayed unmatched. CDR3 loop: CASSLIQGGKETQYF. The CDR3 region has the DNA TGTGCCAGCAGCTTGATACAGGGGGGTAAAGAGACCCAGTACTTC.

This clone was detected only a few times. The gene calls are TRBV18 and TRBJ1-2; 8 bases fit TRBD1. The CDR3 has 13 residues. With V trimmed by 6 bases and J by 9 bases, 9 bases remained unmatched. Germline CDR1 KGHSH, CDR2 LQKENI. CDR3 in DNA: TGTGCCAGCTCGCAGGACAGGGACGGACGCTACACCTTC. Its translation is CASSQDRDGRYTF.

The V call is TRBV19, the J call TRBJ1-4, with D possibly TRBD1 on 6 matching bases. The V gene's germline CDR1 is LNHDA and CDR2 SQIVND (reference sequence). CDR3 size: 14 residues. V shed 7 bases and J shed 6 bases, with 15 bases lying between them. CDR3: CASNEGGSDEKLFF. DNA for the CDR3: TGTGCCAGTAACGAGGGGGGGAGCGATGAAAAACTGTTTTTT. The full variable domain, rest sourced from reference TRBV19 and TRBJ1-4, is DGGITQSPKYLFRKEGQNVTLSCEQNLNHDAMYWYRQDPGQGLRLIYYSQIVNDFQKGDIAEGYSVSREKKESFPLTVTSAQKNPTAFYLCASNEGGSDEKLFFGSGTQLSVL.

The gene calls are TRBV5-1 and TRBJ2-5; D unclear. Germline V gene sequence: CDR1 SGHRS, CDR2 YFSETQ. The CDR3 contains 17 residues. Trimming removed 7 bases at V and 4 bases at J, with 26 bases between. The CDR3 sequence is CASAALHSSLVGETQYF. The CDR3 DNA follows: TGCGCCAGCGCCGCGTTACATAGCAGCCTGGTGGGAGAGACCCAGTACTTC.

This sequence joins TRBV2 and TRBJ1-2; TRBD1 matches at 8 bases. The trim removed 7 bases at V and 5 bases at J, leaving 9 bases unmatched. Germline V gene data show CDR1 as SNHLY and CDR2 as FYNNEI. The length of the CDR3 is 14 residues. CDR3 sequence reads: CASNRGTGSYGYTF. CDR3 DNA: TGTGCCAGCAACCGTGGGACAGGTTCTTATGGCTACACCTTC.

This chain uses TRBV6-5 with TRBJ1-4; possible D gene TRBD1, 6 bases. V dropped 6 bases and J dropped 3 bases, with 11 bases sitting between them. The germline V gene has CDR1 MNHEY and CDR2 SVGAGI. The CDR3 length is 14 residues. The CDR3 is CASRSWTANEKLFF. Written as DNA, the CDR3 is TGTGCCAGCAGGTCCTGGACAGCTAATGAAAAACTGTTTTTT.

V gene TRBV21-1 combines with J gene TRBJ2-7; TRBD1 was called by the table and not checked on the DNA. TRBV21-1 is given as a pseudogene. This CDR3 has 14 amino acids. CDR3 nucleotide sequence: TGTGCCAGCAGCAAAGAGACAGGGGGCTACGAGCAGTACTTC. Amino acids: CASSKETGGYEQYF.

The chain employs TRBV28 and TRBJ1-5, with 8 bases lining up with TRBD1. CDR3 length: 20 amino acids. Trimming cost V 4 bases and J 6 bases; bases outside gene matches: 23. CDR1 MDHEN and CDR2 SYDVKM come from the germline V gene. As DNA, the CDR3 is TGTGCCAGCAGTTCAAACCCTATTATCGACAGGGGTGGGCTAAGTCAGCCCCAGCATTTT. This encodes CASSSNPIIDRGGLSQPQHF.

The gene calls are TRBV5-8 and TRBJ2-2, with D possibly matching TRBD2 (6 bases). Trimming stripped 4 bases from V and 6 bases from J, with 16 bases between. CDR1 and CDR2 from the germline V gene are SGHTS and YDEGEE. This CDR3 contains 15 residues. CDR3 loop: CASSPGVAGPGELFF. The CDR3 nucleotides are TGTGCCAGCAGCCCGGGGGTGGCAGGACCCGGGGAGCTGTTTTTT. Combining the CDR3 with reference TRBV5-8 and TRBJ2-2 gives the whole variable domain EAGVTQSPTHLIKTRGQQATLRCSPISGHTSVYWYQQALGLGLQFLLWYDEGEERNRGNFPPRFSGRQFPNYSSELNVNALELEDSALYLCASSPGVAGPGELFFGEGSRLTVL.

This chain links TRBV6-5 with TRBJ1-1; the match to TRBD1 covers 9 bases. Germline trimming cut 8 bases from V and 4 bases from J; bases unmatched to any gene: 5. The CDR3 length is 13 residues. Germline V gives CDR1 MNHEY, CDR2 SVGAGI. This CDR3 is CASGNRGPTEAFF. The CDR3, as DNA: TGTGCCAGCGGGAACAGGGGGCCCACTGAAGCTTTCTTT.

The V and J genes are TRBV18 and TRBJ1-1; D gene uncertain. Germline V lookup: CDR1 KGHSH, CDR2 LQKENI. The CDR3 contains 15 residues. The V and J ends lost 3 bases and 1 base respectively, with 12 bases between them. The CDR3 sequence: CASSPLEARNTEAFF. CDR3 coding DNA: TGTGCCAGCTCACCTCTGGAGGCGAGGAACACTGAAGCTTTCTTT.

With regard to this clone: Other DNA sequences in this sample translate to the same CDR3. The gene calls are TRBV4-1 and TRBJ2-7, with 7 positions matching TRBD2. After removal of 0 bases from V and 4 bases from J, the junction contained 6 bases not matched to a gene. The germline V gene encodes CDR1 MGHRA and CDR2 YSYEKL. The CDR3 is made up of 15 amino acids. CDR3 nucleotides: TGCGCCAGCAGCCAAGATTGGGGGGGGACTTACGAGCAGTACTTC. Amino acids: CASSQDWGGTYEQYF.

This clone has only one observation. The genes are TRBV5-1 and TRBJ2-1; D possibly corresponds to TRBD2 (5 bases). The CDR3 is 15 amino acids. The germline V gene encodes CDR1 SGHRS and CDR2 YFSETQ. With 0 bases removed from V and 3 bases from J, the gap between germline ends came to 10 bases. The CDR3 sequence is CASSLASRDYNEQFF. Written as DNA, the CDR3 is TGCGCCAGCAGCTTGGCTAGCAGAGACTACAATGAGCAGTTCTTC.

The chain uses TRBV12-3 or TRBV12-4 and TRBJ2-7; D is uncertain. The CDR3 loop spans 13 amino acids. V lost 2 bases to trimming and J lost 2 bases, with 7 bases between them. The CDR3 here is CASSLQLTYEQYF. The CDR3 region has the DNA TGTGCCAGCAGTTTACAACTTACCTACGAGCAGTACTTC.

This clone showed up just once. The chain has TRBV6-6 and TRBJ1-4; D is uncertain. From germline, CDR1 is MNHNY and CDR2 SVGAGI (reference sequence). The V end lost 6 bases, the J end lost 7 bases, and 12 bases lay between the germline ends. The CDR3 loop spans 13 amino acids. This CDR3 reads CASRVRGSEKLFF. The CDR3 bases are TGTGCCAGCAGGGTACGCGGGTCTGAAAAACTGTTTTTT.